The 19 T cell receptor beta chains below were found in one sample sequenced in a study of blood T cells in healthy people across ages. Then a second PCR, running about 7 to 11 cycles, was carried out with a sample-barcoded 5' primer and a J-beta primer mix. TCRdb re-called the 5' RACE reads with MiXCR, one entry per CDR3 protein. The sample carries fewer than 600,000 distinct CDR3 sequences, roughly a quarter recorded once. This sample was also put to use in a study of T cells of mothers and their children.

The sequenced sample was blood. The receptors originated from a boy aged 2 to 10 in good health.

This clonotype was recorded a few times. The chain recombines TRBV2 with TRBJ2-2; 7 bases are a match to TRBD1. Germline loops: CDR1 SNHLY, CDR2 FYNNEI. V was pared by 3 bases and J by 1 base, with 5 bases of the junction left unmatched. The CDR3 loop spans 16 amino acids. DNA of the CDR3: TGTGCCAGCAGTGAGTGGGGACAGCAGAACACCGGGGAGCTGTTTTTT. Its protein is CASSEWGQQNTGELFF.

The chain is built from TRBV6-4 and TRBJ2-1; 7 bases line up with TRBD2. Trimming at V came to 0 bases and at J to 7 bases, leaving 12 bases not matched to a gene. This CDR3 is built from 17 residues. The germline gives CDR1 MRHNA, CDR2 SNTAGT. CDR3 region: CASSDSRGETQENEQFF. The CDR3 region has the DNA TGTGCCAGCAGTGACTCCCGGGGGGAGACCCAGGAGAATGAGCAGTTCTTC.

This clonotype was seen more than once but under ten times. The genes are TRBV28 and TRBJ2-1, with 7 bases aligning to TRBD1. The CDR3 totals 16 residues. After removal of 2 bases from V and 3 bases from J, the junction contained 7 bases not matched to a gene. Germline V gene data show CDR1 as MDHEN and CDR2 as SYDVKM. This CDR3 reads CASSLRGPLNYNEQFF. As DNA, the CDR3 is TGTGCCAGCAGTTTAAGGGGGCCTCTAAACTACAATGAGCAGTTCTTC.

Notes on this clonotype: The germline gene is not matched at one end of the junction; a read error may be the cause. V gene TRBV7-2 combines with J gene TRBJ2-1, with 8 bases lining up with TRBD1. The germline CDR1 and CDR2 sequences are SGHTA and FQGNSA. This CDR3 spans 16 amino acids. The CDR3 nucleotides read TGTGCCAGCAGCCCAGGGGGCCCCATGTCCTTCAATGAGCAGTTCTTC. It specifies CASSPGGPMSFNEQFF.

The genes are TRBV14 and TRBJ2-1, with TRBD2 matching over 9 bases. The CDR3 sequence is 17 residues long. CDR1 and CDR2 (germline): SGHDN, FVKESK. Trimming at V came to 3 bases and at J to 0 bases, leaving 6 bases not matched to a gene. The CDR3 here is CASSHRLAGASYNEQFF. The CDR3 DNA is TGTGCCAGCAGCCATCGGTTAGCGGGGGCCTCCTACAATGAGCAGTTCTTC.

This clonotype was seen many times. The chain recombines TRBV10-3 with TRBJ2-3; 8 bases are a match to TRBD2. The CDR3 runs to 15 residues. The germline V gene has CDR1 ENHRY and CDR2 SYGVKD. With V trimmed by 4 bases and J by 3 bases, 6 bases remained unmatched. The DNA for the CDR3 is TGTGCCATCAGTGGGAGCGGGAGCGAGACAGATACGCAGTATTTT. The encoded protein is CAISGSGSETDTQYF.

This CDR3 reads CASSQGIGYEQYF. As DNA, the CDR3 is TGTGCCAGTAGTCAGGGCATCGGCTACGAGCAGTACTTC. The gene calls are TRBV19 and TRBJ2-7, with D possibly TRBD1 on 5 matching bases. The CDR3 has 13 residues. Germline lookup yields CDR1 LNHDA and CDR2 SQIVND (reference sequence). V lost 5 bases, J lost 3 bases, and 11 bases lay in between.

The V and J genes are TRBV4-3 and TRBJ2-1, with 12 bases lining up with TRBD2. The CDR3 is made up of 16 amino acids. V lost 4 bases to trimming and J lost 9 bases; unmatched junction nucleotides: 10. Germline V gene sequence: CDR1 LGHNA, CDR2 YSLEER. The CDR3 nucleotides are TGCGCCAGCAGCCCTCTATCGGCTAGCGGGAGGGTTGAGCAGTTCTTC. Translated: CASSPLSASGRVEQFF.

The chain joins TRBV29-1 to TRBJ1-2; D uncertain. The CDR3 is 13 residues long. In germline, CDR1 is SQVTM, CDR2 ANQGSEA. V was pared by 2 bases and J by 7 bases, with 14 bases between. DNA of the CDR3: TGCAGCGTTGAACACCCCTCCAGTAGTGGCTACACCTTC. This encodes CSVEHPSSSGYTF.

Concerning this clonotype itself: This may be a read error: a much more frequent sequence differs by one nucleotide. This chain links TRBV6-2 or TRBV6-3 with TRBJ2-7; 7 bases match TRBD2. The assigned J gene may be wrong: the sequence end matches TRBJ2-1 better. CDR1 and CDR2 from the germline V gene are MNHEY and SVGEGT. This CDR3 contains 13 residues. The CDR3 coding sequence is TGTGCCAGCAGTTACCGGGACTACTATGAGCAGTTCTTC. Translating gives CASSYRDYYEQFF.

J is TRBJ2-7 and V is TRBV20-1; 13 bases are shared with TRBD2. Losses at the gene ends were 6 bases for V and 0 bases for J; bases not matched to a gene: 2. CDR3 length equals 14 residues. The germline gives CDR1 DFQATT, CDR2 SNEGSKA (reference sequence). The CDR3 nucleotides read TGCAGTGCGCGGACTAGCGGGAGCTCCTACGAGCAGTACTTC. Translation: CSARTSGSSYEQYF.

The rearrangement links TRBV12-3 or TRBV12-4 to TRBJ1-2; 9 bases are a match to TRBD1. The CDR3 is 12 amino acids. V trimming: 11 bases; J trimming: 4 bases; junction bases outside the gene matches: 5. CDR3 sequence: CAATGGVYGYTF. The CDR3 DNA reads TGTGCCGCCACAGGGGGCGTCTATGGCTACACCTTC.

The gene calls are TRBV10-1 and TRBJ2-3, with 8 positions matching TRBD1. Germline CDR1 reads WNHNN; CDR2 reads SYGVQD (reference sequence). This CDR3 has 15 residues. With V trimmed by 6 bases and J by 2 bases, 7 bases remained unmatched. CDR3 nucleotides: TGCGCCAGCAGCGAGACAGGGGAGATCACAGATACGCAGTATTTT. This translates into CASSETGEITDTQYF.

The genes are TRBV20-1 and TRBJ2-1; no clear D. Germline CDR1 and CDR2: DFQATT and SNEGSKA (reference sequence). The V end was cut by 6 bases, the J end by 5 bases, with 17 bases between. The CDR3 covers 14 residues. The CDR3 loop reads CSARTGLGDNEQFF. DNA for the CDR3: TGCAGTGCACGGACCGGTTTAGGCGACAATGAGCAGTTCTTC.

The rearrangement links TRBV30 to TRBJ1-5, with 9 positions matching TRBD1. CDR1 GTSNPN and CDR2 SVGIG come from the germline V gene (reference sequence). The CDR3 runs to 13 residues. J lost 4 bases, V lost 7 bases, and 5 bases had no gene match. This chain's CDR3 is CALGQGGNQPQHF. The DNA of the CDR3 is TGTGCCTTGGGACAGGGCGGGAATCAGCCCCAGCATTTT. Complete variable domain (other parts from reference TRBV30 and TRBJ1-5): SQTIHQWPATLVQPVGSPLSLECTVEGTSNPNLYWYRQAAGRGLQLLFYSVGIGQISSEVPQNLSASRPQDRQFILSSKKLLLSDSGFYLCALGQGGNQPQHFGDGTRLSIL.

This clonotype was seen a handful of times. The V gene is TRBV16, the J gene TRBJ1-1; the D is unclear. V dropped 4 bases and J dropped 6 bases, with 18 bases sitting between them. The germline CDR1 and CDR2 sequences are KGHSY and FQNENV. The CDR3 has 15 residues. CDR3 residues: CASSPLGNLDAEAFF. The CDR3 DNA sequence: TGTGCCAGCAGCCCCCTAGGCAACTTAGACGCTGAAGCTTTCTTT.

The J gene is TRBJ1-4, the V gene TRBV9; 7 nucleotides agree with TRBD1. From germline, CDR1 is SGDLS and CDR2 YYNGEE. J lost 0 bases, V lost 1 base, and 3 bases had no gene match. The CDR3 has 16 residues. The CDR3 sequence is CASSVSGGATNEKLFF. CDR3 sequence (DNA): TGTGCCAGCAGCGTATCAGGGGGAGCAACTAATGAAAAACTGTTTTTT.

This clonotype was seen a handful of times. V is TRBV29-1 and J is TRBJ2-3, with 10 positions matching TRBD1. Losses at the gene ends were 5 bases for V and 4 bases for J; bases not matched to a gene: 3. There are 13 residues in the CDR3. Germline assignment: CDR1 SQVTM and CDR2 ANQGSEA. The CDR3 spells CSVPGTGADTQYF. The DNA of the CDR3 is TGCAGCGTTCCGGGGACAGGGGCAGATACGCAGTATTTT.

The genes are TRBV29-1 and TRBJ1-2; the match to TRBD1 covers 7 bases. Germline V gene data show CDR1 as SQVTM and CDR2 as ANQGSEA. J gave up 1 base and V 7 bases, and 3 bases lay outside the gene matches. CDR3 size: 12 residues. In DNA form, the CDR3 reads TGCAGCGCCGGGGACAGTAACTATGGCTACACCTTC. This translates into CSAGDSNYGYTF.